The T cell receptor beta chain under discussion was sequenced for a study of cytomegalovirus exposure and HLA in healthy donors. Overall study findings and caveats: A missense DCLRE1C variant was associated with V- and J-gene trimming of TCR beta chains in a later analysis, and an independent cohort replicated the association. Most sequenced TCRs were rare (though some public TCRs occurred in many donors). A reported reduction in N-insertions relative to the 666-donor mean was seen in an Asian-associated ancestry cluster in a later analysis.

The CDR3 is 12 amino acids. Per germline, CDR1 SGHTA and CDR2 FQGNSA. V shed 4 bases and J shed 6 bases, with 8 bases lying between them. Each donor's status was that of a healthy bone marrow donor. A word on this clone: What it binds is not known.

PCR was performed using 60 Vbeta and 13 Jbeta primers. The assay was immunoSEQ multiplex PCR, and TCRdb's table has in-frame clones only and misses some. The table has 130,000 or so clones, around 82% seen once. V is TRBV7-2 and J is TRBJ2-3; tentatively, D is TRBD2 (6 bases). The sequence was collected from a man over 45 in good health and CMV-seronegative. Sequencing was performed on PBMCs. The CDR3, as DNA: TGTGCCAGCAGCTGGGGACTTGATACGCAGTATTTT. Translated: CASSWGLDTQYF.